This T cell receptor (beta chain) appears in the sequencing data of a study of blood T cell repertoires in COVID-19. Study in general: Acute-phase and convalescent COVID-19 samples originated in the United States, Italy and Spain. From T cells, B-cell-depleted T cells, or PBMCs came the material, which was cDNA or gDNA.

Trimming took 4 bases from V and 6 from J, leaving 13 bases between them. Germline loops: CDR1 SGHNT, CDR2 YYREEE (reference sequence). The CDR3 consists of 13 residues. In the original analysis: The authors estimated nucleated cell counts from reference gene primer amplification. Repertoires were generated with immunoSEQ multiplex PCR, while TCRdb's copy carries only in-frame clones and drops some. V and J calls and clone size are given by that table; D and trimming were obtained from the DNA. The sample lists about 60,000 clones, 70% to 90% seen once, with more than 4.5% in the top ten. The sequenced sample was peripheral blood. V is TRBV5-4 and J is TRBJ2-5; tentatively, D is TRBD2 (6 bases). The sequence derives from a man in his sixties with acute or convalescent COVID-19. CDR3 protein: CASSLRDGQTQYF. The CDR3 nucleotides read TGTGCCAGCAGCCTGCGGGACGGACAGACCCAGTACTTC.